Following are 14 T cell receptor beta chains from one sample sequenced in a study of T cells in localized non-small cell lung cancer. The data were produced by immunoSEQ multiplex PCR, yet TCRdb's version contains in-frame clones alone and is incomplete. The sample lists tens of thousands of clones, about 91% occurring once. The sequenced sample was peripheral blood, obtained before any cancer treatment. Receptor source: a man aged 40-75 years with stage I squamous cell lung carcinoma.

The chain joins TRBV5-1 to TRBJ2-1, with TRBD1 as a possible D gene (5 bases). Trimming took off 4 bases at V and 7 bases at J, with 12 bases between the two ends. The CDR3 runs 13 residues. In germline, CDR1 is SGHRS, CDR2 YFSETQ. This CDR3 is CASSSGPGNEQFF. As DNA, the CDR3 is TGCGCCAGCAGCAGTGGACCAGGGAATGAGCAGTTCTTC.

The V gene is TRBV5-4, the J gene TRBJ2-3; D is possibly TRBD2 (6 bases). Germline CDR1 and CDR2: SGHNT and YYREEE (reference sequence). The CDR3 sequence is 14 residues long. Trimming pared 3 bases from V and 4 bases from J, leaving 12 bases between. The CDR3 DNA reads as TGTGCCAGCAGCTCCGGGGAGCGGGCAGATACGCAGTATTTT. It specifies CASSSGERADTQYF.

The rearrangement links TRBV27 to TRBJ1-2; 8 bases align to TRBD1. The germline CDR1 and CDR2 sequences are MNHEY and SMNVEV (reference sequence). CDR3 length: 13 amino acids. After removal of 3 bases from V and 7 bases from J, the junction contained 4 bases not matched to a gene. The CDR3 DNA is TGTGCCAGCAGTTTTACAGGGGGTCTTGGCTACACCTTC. This sequence encodes CASSFTGGLGYTF.

The V call is TRBV7-8, the J call TRBJ1-2; maybe TRBD1 (6 bases). The CDR3 loop spans 14 amino acids. With 5 bases removed from V and 8 bases from J, the gap between germline ends came to 18 bases. Germline V gene data show CDR1 as SGHVS and CDR2 as FQNEAQ. The CDR3 DNA sequence: TGTGCCAGCAGCCCCTACGGTGTGCAGGGGGGCTACACCTTC. This codes for CASSPYGVQGGYTF.

CDR3 sequence reads: CASSLGGGYEQYF. The DNA of the CDR3 is TGTGCCAGCAGTTTGGGGGGGGGCTACGAGCAGTACTTC. The chain employs TRBV6-5 and TRBJ2-7; 7 positions match TRBD2. V trimming: 4 bases; J trimming: 3 bases; junction bases outside the gene matches: 3. CDR3 length: 13 amino acids. Germline-derived CDR1 and CDR2 are MNHEY and SVGAGI.

Here the CDR3 reads CASSKGGSSYNEQFF. Written as DNA, the CDR3 is TGTGCCAGTAGTAAGGGGGGGAGCTCCTACAATGAGCAGTTCTTC. The rearrangement joins TRBV19 to TRBJ2-1; TRBD2 is a possible D gene (7 bases). This CDR3 spans 15 amino acids. Trimming pared 4 bases from V and 0 bases from J, leaving 10 bases between. Germline assignment: CDR1 LNHDA and CDR2 SQIVND (reference sequence).

In this sample, this clone turned up a few times. CDR3: CASSLGGNEKLFF. Here the CDR3 DNA reads TGCGCCAGCAGCCTGGGTGGAAATGAAAAACTGTTTTTT. The chain joins TRBV5-1 to TRBJ1-4; D gene uncertain. The V end lost 4 bases, the J end lost 5 bases, and 9 bases lay between the germline ends. CDR1 is SGHRS, CDR2 YFSETQ, per germline. The CDR3 length is 13 residues.

The rearrangement links TRBV4-1 to TRBJ2-3, with 12 bases fitting TRBD2. The CDR3 length is 17 residues. The V gene end was trimmed by 3 bases and the J gene end by 0 bases; junction bases not matched to a gene: 4. Germline-derived CDR1 and CDR2 are MGHRA and YSYEKL. CDR3 DNA: TGCGCCAGCAGCCAGACCGGGACTAGCGGGAGCACAGATACGCAGTATTTT. Translated, it gives CASSQTGTSGSTDTQYF.

The rearrangement joins TRBV5-1 to TRBJ2-7; the D is unclear. V was clipped by 0 bases and J by 2 bases, with 9 bases between them. Germline V gene sequence: CDR1 SGHRS, CDR2 YFSETQ. There are 14 residues in the CDR3. The CDR3 bases are TGCGCCAGCAGCTTGGAAGACTCAGCCTACGAGCAGTACTTC. It codes for CASSLEDSAYEQYF.

The rearrangement joins TRBV7-8 to TRBJ1-2; TRBD1 matches 7 bases. CDR3 length: 15 amino acids. Germline V lookup: CDR1 SGHVS, CDR2 FQNEAQ. V gave up 1 base and J gave up 8 bases; unmatched junction bases: 10. CDR3 loop: CASSLGTGQPGGYTF. CDR3 nucleotides: TGTGCCAGCAGCTTAGGGACAGGCCAACCGGGGGGCTACACCTTC.

The chain combines TRBV5-1 with TRBJ2-7; the match to TRBD2 covers 10 bases. The J segment lost 11 bases and the V segment lost 4 bases, leaving 12 bases of the junction unmatched. CDR3 length: 14 amino acids. CDR1 and CDR2 from the germline V gene are SGHRS and YFSETQ. The CDR3 reads CASSVGATSGEKYF. The CDR3 nucleotides are TGCGCCAGCAGCGTTGGCGCTACTAGCGGGGAAAAGTACTTC.

This sequence joins TRBV6-1 and TRBJ1-1; D is ambiguous. The CDR3 totals 14 residues. Trimming left V 2 bases short and J 5 bases short, with 12 bases between. Germline V CDR1 and CDR2: MNHNS, SASEGT. CDR3 in amino acids: CASSEYFRVTEAFF. DNA for the CDR3: TGTGCCAGCAGTGAATACTTTAGGGTTACTGAAGCTTTCTTT.

The chain employs TRBV15 and TRBJ2-1, with D unclear. This CDR3 region has 16 residues. Trimming cost V 0 bases and J 0 bases, with 9 bases left between them. Germline CDR1 is LNHNV and CDR2 is YYDKDF (reference sequence). Here the CDR3 reads CATSRDVFGSYNEQFF. CDR3 in DNA: TGTGCCACCAGCAGAGATGTCTTTGGCTCCTACAATGAGCAGTTCTTC.

The genes are TRBV6-5 and TRBJ1-4, with D perhaps TRBD1 (5 bases). Trimming cost V 2 bases and J 7 bases, with 11 bases left between them. This CDR3 contains 14 residues. The germline CDR1 and CDR2 sequences are MNHEY and SVGAGI. CDR3 DNA: TGTGCCAGCAGTTACGGCCCTGGGGGTGAAAAACTGTTTTTT. This encodes CASSYGPGGEKLFF.